This T cell receptor (beta chain) stems from a study of blood T cell repertoires in COVID-19. Study details: Samples of COVID-19 (acute and convalescent) were obtained from the United States, Italy and Spain. The cDNA or gDNA used as material had been derived from T cells, B-cell-depleted T cells, or PBMCs.

The length of the CDR3 is 19 residues. Trimming took 0 bases from V and 1 from J; bases not matched to a gene: 7. Germline values: CDR1 WSHSY, CDR2 SAAADI. Under the authors' procedure: Amplified reference gene primers provided the basis for estimating nucleated cell counts. TCRdb keeps only in-frame clones here, not all; method: immunoSEQ multiplex PCR. V and J calls and clone size are as listed in that table; D and trimming were resolved from the DNA. The sample includes hundreds of thousands of clones, 85% to 90% of them seen just once. J is TRBJ2-1 and V is TRBV10-2, with TRBD2 matching 12 bases. The sample was peripheral blood. This clonotype originated in a woman between 18 and 29 years old with acute or convalescent COVID-19. CDR3 loop: CASSESMGLAGLSYNEQFF. The CDR3 region has the DNA TGCGCCAGCAGTGAGTCGATGGGACTAGCGGGCCTATCCTACAATGAGCAGTTCTTC.